One and the same sample provided the 26 T cell receptor beta chains below, sequenced in a study of preoperative IRX-2 immunotherapy in early breast cancer. Stated treatment: preoperative locoregional IRX-2 cytokine immunotherapy. The table came from immunoSEQ multiplex PCR; TCRdb's copy has only in-frame clones and leaves some out. The table shows about 32,000 clones, with roughly four fifths occurring only once. Source: lymph node tissue, taken from a patient treated with IRX-2 immunotherapy. All receptors derive from a human donor with breast cancer.

This clone was seen just once. The rearrangement links TRBV30 to TRBJ2-7; no reliable D call. Germline CDR1 and CDR2: GTSNPN and SVGIG (reference sequence). Deletions cut 0 bases from V and 3 bases from J, with 6 bases between. There are 12 residues in the CDR3. Here the CDR3 reads CAWSVLSYEQYF. The DNA for the CDR3 is TGTGCCTGGAGTGTACTCAGCTACGAGCAGTACTTC.

The chain is built from TRBV18 and TRBJ2-3; a weak D match, TRBD2 (6 bases). V gave up 5 bases and J gave up 1 base, with 22 bases separating them. Germline V lookup: CDR1 KGHSH, CDR2 LQKENI. This CDR3 comprises 18 residues. The CDR3 DNA sequence: TGTGCCAGCTCAGCAAAACCCCAGGGTTCGGGGGGCACAGATACGCAGTATTTT. Translating it yields CASSAKPQGSGGTDTQYF.

The sample holds a few counts of this clone. The gene calls are TRBV19 and TRBJ1-5; D is unclear. The CDR3 sequence is 13 residues long. Trimming removed 1 base at V and 4 bases at J, with 5 bases between. Germline-derived CDR1 and CDR2 are LNHDA and SQIVND (reference sequence). The CDR3, as DNA: TGTGCCAGTAGTATAGGTCAGAATCAGCCCCAGCATTTT. Encoded protein: CASSIGQNQPQHF.

J is TRBJ2-7 and V is TRBV1. TRBV1 is labeled a pseudogene. CDR3 length: 15 amino acids. CDR3: CASSHSGTPSGEQYF. The CDR3 DNA reads as TGCGCCAGCAGCCATTCCGGGACCCCTTCTGGGGAGCAGTACTTC.

The V gene is TRBV23-1, the J gene TRBJ1-1; D not certain. TRBV23-1 has ORF status, its function being uncertain. Deletions cut 6 bases from V and 3 bases from J, with 11 bases between. The CDR3 length is 13 residues. The CDR3 region has the DNA TGCGCCAGCAGCCAAGGAGACCACACTGAAGCTTTCTTT. Translating gives CASSQGDHTEAFF.

This sequence joins TRBV19 and TRBJ2-1, with 9 nucleotides matching TRBD1. Germline CDR1 is LNHDA and CDR2 is SQIVND (reference sequence). This CDR3 comprises 16 residues. After removal of 4 bases from V and 0 bases from J, the junction contained 4 bases not matched to a gene. CDR3 nucleotides: TGTGCCAGTAGTAGCGACAGGGGGATCTCCTACAATGAGCAGTTCTTC. Amino acid sequence: CASSSDRGISYNEQFF.

The chain couples TRBV28 to TRBJ2-1; either TRBD1 or TRBD2 may fit D (6 bases each). This CDR3 is built from 13 residues. Per the germline V gene, CDR1 is MDHEN and CDR2 is SYDVKM. V lost 7 bases and J 8 bases, leaving 15 bases between the germline ends. The CDR3 nucleotides read TGTGCCAGCACTGACCCCGGGGGCTATGAGCAGTTCTTC. Protein: CASTDPGGYEQFF.

In its sample, this clone was seen a few times. The rearrangement links TRBV29-1 to TRBJ2-6; 11 bases align to TRBD2. V lost 5 bases, J lost 10 bases, and 10 bases stayed unmatched. The CDR3 contains 15 residues. Germline V gene lookup returns CDR1 SQVTM and CDR2 ANQGSEA. The CDR3 spells CSVSKGLAGSNVLTF. In DNA, the CDR3 is TGCAGCGTTAGCAAAGGACTAGCGGGTTCAAACGTCCTGACTTTC.

The J gene is TRBJ2-3, the V gene TRBV6-8, with 10 bases identical to TRBD2. With 0 bases clipped from V and 4 bases from J, the junction kept 7 bases outside the gene matches. This CDR3 is 17 amino acids long. Germline V gives CDR1 MNHGY, CDR2 SAAAGT. CDR3 in DNA: TGTGCCAGCAGTTACTCCCGGCTAGCGGGAGTCCCAGATACGCAGTATTTT. Protein: CASSYSRLAGVPDTQYF.

The chain combines TRBV4-1 with TRBJ2-2; the D call may be TRBD1 or TRBD2 (5 bases each). CDR1 is MGHRA, CDR2 YSYEKL, per germline. This CDR3 has 14 residues. Trimming stripped 1 base from V and 5 bases from J, with 8 bases between. The CDR3 reads CASSQVEGTGELFF. CDR3 bases: TGCGCCAGCAGCCAAGTAGAGGGGACCGGGGAGCTGTTTTTT.

The gene calls are TRBV18 and TRBJ1-5; possibly TRBD1 for D (6 bases). The length of the CDR3 is 13 residues. From germline, CDR1 is KGHSH and CDR2 LQKENI. Trimming left V 3 bases short and J 5 bases short, with 8 bases between. The CDR3 DNA sequence: TGTGCCAGCTCACCCGACAGGCATCAGCCCCAGCATTTT. Translating gives CASSPDRHQPQHF.

The chain combines TRBV28 with TRBJ2-4; D is ambiguous. Germline V gives CDR1 MDHEN, CDR2 SYDVKM. V was clipped by 3 bases and J by 0 bases, with 12 bases between them. The CDR3 covers 16 residues. The CDR3 loop reads CASSFPAAVAKNIQYF. Here the CDR3 DNA reads TGTGCCAGCAGTTTTCCGGCGGCAGTAGCCAAAAACATTCAGTACTTC. Complete variable domain (other parts from reference TRBV28 and TRBJ2-4): DVKVTQSSRYLVKRTGEKVFLECVQDMDHENMFWYRQDPGLGLRLIYFSYDVKMKEKGDIPEGYSVSREKKERFSLILESASTNQTSMYLCASSFPAAVAKNIQYFGAGTRLSVL.

The V call is TRBV18, the J call TRBJ2-3; D gene uncertain. Per the germline V gene, CDR1 is KGHSH and CDR2 is LQKENI. The CDR3 is 12 residues long. V lost 1 base, J lost 6 bases, and 5 bases lay in between. The CDR3 spells CASSPQADTQYF. The CDR3 nucleotides read TGTGCCAGCTCACCACAGGCCGATACGCAGTATTTT.

This clone was found a few times. The chain employs TRBV14 and TRBJ2-1; 8 nucleotides align to TRBD1. With V trimmed by 1 base and J by 8 bases, 10 bases remained unmatched. The V gene's germline CDR1 is SGHDN and CDR2 FVKESK. This CDR3 contains 16 residues. This chain's CDR3 is CASSQGRDRLFYEQFF. The CDR3 coding sequence is TGTGCCAGCAGCCAAGGAAGGGACAGGCTTTTTTATGAGCAGTTCTTC.

V gene TRBV10-3 combines with J gene TRBJ2-1, with D perhaps matching TRBD1 or TRBD2 (5 bases each). The length of the CDR3 is 14 residues. Trimming shortened V by 10 bases and J by 7 bases, and 20 bases separated the two germline ends. Germline CDR1 is ENHRY and CDR2 is SYGVKD. Written as DNA, the CDR3 is TGTGCCAGCTTCGGGACCTCGGGCGAAAATGAGCAGTTCTTC. As protein: CASFGTSGENEQFF.

This clone was counted only a few times. This chain links TRBV18 with TRBJ1-5, with TRBD1 identical over 8 bases. CDR3 length: 14 residues. Germline loops: CDR1 KGHSH, CDR2 LQKENI. V lost 3 bases to trimming and J lost 3 bases; unmatched junction nucleotides: 1. The CDR3 coding sequence is TGTGCCAGCTCACCGGGACAGGCCAATCAGCCCCAGCATTTT. It codes for CASSPGQANQPQHF.

This rearrangement joins TRBV2 to TRBJ1-1; 7 bases fit TRBD1. V was pared by 6 bases and J by 1 base, with 2 bases of the junction left unmatched. CDR3 length: 13 amino acids. Germline loops: CDR1 SNHLY, CDR2 FYNNEI. CDR3 protein: CASSRQGNTEAFF. As DNA, the CDR3 is TGTGCCAGCAGCCGACAGGGGAACACTGAAGCTTTCTTT.

CDR3 sequence: CAWSKGLPPYEQYF. The DNA of the CDR3 is TGTGCCTGGAGTAAGGGACTACCGCCCTACGAGCAGTACTTC. The chain has TRBV30 and TRBJ2-7, with 7 bases matching TRBD2. The trim removed 2 bases at V and 2 bases at J, leaving 6 bases unmatched. The germline V gene has CDR1 GTSNPN and CDR2 SVGIG (reference sequence). The length of the CDR3 is 14 residues.

The CDR3 DNA sequence: TGTGCCAGCAGTAACCAGAGAAACTATGGCTACACCTTC. It translates to CASSNQRNYGYTF. The chain recombines TRBV6-8 with TRBJ1-2; D not resolved. CDR1 is MNHGY and CDR2 is SAAAGT in the germline V gene. Between the trimmed V and J ends, which lost 5 bases and 2 bases, there was a span of 9 bases. This CDR3 is 13 amino acids long.

This clone was detected only a few times. The CDR3 protein is CASSTLLAEGYNEQFF. The CDR3 DNA reads TGTGCCAGCAGCACCCTACTAGCGGAGGGGTACAATGAGCAGTTCTTC. The chain has TRBV28 and TRBJ2-1, with TRBD2 matching over 8 bases. CDR1 and CDR2 (germline): MDHEN, SYDVKM. There are 16 residues in the CDR3. V lost 6 bases and J lost 4; bases outside the gene matches: 11.

CDR3 nucleotide sequence: TGCGCCAGCAGCTTGGATGGTGTCGGGCGAAAAGAGACCCAGTACTTC. The encoded protein is CASSLDGVGRKETQYF. This chain links TRBV5-1 with TRBJ2-5; D not certain. CDR3 size: 16 residues. Per germline, CDR1 SGHRS and CDR2 YFSETQ. V lost 0 bases and J lost 3, with 15 bases in between.

The J gene is TRBJ1-6, the V gene TRBV6-8; D not certain. Germline-derived CDR1 and CDR2 are MNHGY and SAAAGT. The CDR3 spans 13 residues. Trimming pared 0 bases from V and 14 bases from J, leaving 11 bases between. CDR3 amino acids: CASSYSGVGTLHF. CDR3 DNA sequence: TGTGCCAGCAGTTACTCTGGGGTTGGGACCCTCCACTTT.

The chain has TRBV6-7 and TRBJ2-5; D gene uncertain. TRBV6-7 is an open reading frame whose function is uncertain. Trimming pared 6 bases from V and 1 base from J, leaving 3 bases between. The CDR3 runs 11 residues. The CDR3 reads CASSPQETQYF. The CDR3 DNA sequence: TGTGCCAGCAGCCCCCAAGAGACCCAGTACTTC.

V is TRBV6-8 and J is TRBJ2-1; D is ambiguous. CDR1 MNHGY and CDR2 SAAAGT come from the germline V gene. CDR3 length: 16 residues. V was trimmed by 0 bases and J by 5 bases, leaving 14 bases between them. The CDR3 DNA reads TGTGCCAGCAGTTACTCGCGCCTTAAACCCCACAATGAGCAGTTCTTC. As protein: CASSYSRLKPHNEQFF.

This rearrangement joins TRBV6-8 to TRBJ2-5, with TRBD2 identical over 8 bases. CDR3 length: 13 amino acids. V shed 6 bases, J shed 3 bases, and the junction held 3 bases outside the gene matches. Germline CDR1 reads MNHGY; CDR2 reads SAAAGT. CDR3 in amino acids: CASRFGGEETQYF. The CDR3 DNA sequence: TGTGCCAGCAGATTCGGGGGGGAAGAGACCCAGTACTTC.

V is TRBV11-3 and J is TRBJ2-5; 9 bases match TRBD2. Germline-derived CDR1 and CDR2 are SGHNT and YENEEA. The CDR3 runs to 16 residues. The V gene end was trimmed by 5 bases and the J gene end by 4 bases; junction bases not matched to a gene: 11. The CDR3 DNA reads TGTGCCAGCAGCCCCCAGCGGGGGGTGAGTGGAGAGACCCAGTACTTC. Protein product: CASSPQRGVSGETQYF. Full variable domain (remainder filled in from reference TRBV11-3 and TRBJ2-5): EAGVVQSPRYKIIEKKQPVAFWCNPISGHNTLYWYLQNLGQGPELLIRYENEEAVDDSQLPKDRFSAERLKGVDSTLKIQPAELGDSAVYLCASSPQRGVSGETQYFGPGTRLLVL.